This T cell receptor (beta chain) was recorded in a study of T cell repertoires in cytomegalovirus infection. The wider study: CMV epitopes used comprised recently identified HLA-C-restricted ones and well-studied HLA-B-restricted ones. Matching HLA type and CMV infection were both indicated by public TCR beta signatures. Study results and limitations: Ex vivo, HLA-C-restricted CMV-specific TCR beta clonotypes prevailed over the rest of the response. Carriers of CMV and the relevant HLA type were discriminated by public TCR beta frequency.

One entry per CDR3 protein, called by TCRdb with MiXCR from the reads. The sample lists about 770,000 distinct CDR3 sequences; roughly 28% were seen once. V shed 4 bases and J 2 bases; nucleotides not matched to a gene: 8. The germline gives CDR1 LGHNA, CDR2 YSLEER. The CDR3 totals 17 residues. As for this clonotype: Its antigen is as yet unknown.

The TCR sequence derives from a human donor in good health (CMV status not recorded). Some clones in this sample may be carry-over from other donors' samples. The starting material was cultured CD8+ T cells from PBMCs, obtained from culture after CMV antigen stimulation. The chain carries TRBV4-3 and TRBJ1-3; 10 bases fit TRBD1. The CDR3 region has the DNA TGCGCCAGCAGCCTGACCCGGGACAGGGGCCCTGGAAACACCATATATTTT. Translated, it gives CASSLTRDRGPGNTIYF.